This T cell receptor beta chain appears in the sequencing data of a study of T cell responses to AZD1222 COVID-19 vaccine. The study's findings and limits: Most donors were white British, females outnumbered males, and clonal diversity was possibly underestimated.

The germline V gene encodes CDR1 SGHVS and CDR2 FQNEAQ. V shed 4 bases, J shed 3 bases, and the junction held 4 bases outside the gene matches. This CDR3 comprises 15 residues. Measured with immunoSEQ multiplex PCR; TCRdb has only the in-frame clones, and not every one. The profile shows roughly 25,000 clones, approximately 90% of them singletons. With regard to this clone: What it binds is unknown.

The chain carries TRBV7-8 and TRBJ2-2; 8 positions match TRBD2. The sequencing used peripheral blood, collected 28 days after the second AZD1222 dose. The receptor's source is an adult who received the AZD1222 COVID-19 vaccine. The CDR3 loop is CASSSGLADTGELFF. The DNA for the CDR3 is TGTGCCAGCAGCTCAGGACTAGCCGACACCGGGGAGCTGTTTTTT.